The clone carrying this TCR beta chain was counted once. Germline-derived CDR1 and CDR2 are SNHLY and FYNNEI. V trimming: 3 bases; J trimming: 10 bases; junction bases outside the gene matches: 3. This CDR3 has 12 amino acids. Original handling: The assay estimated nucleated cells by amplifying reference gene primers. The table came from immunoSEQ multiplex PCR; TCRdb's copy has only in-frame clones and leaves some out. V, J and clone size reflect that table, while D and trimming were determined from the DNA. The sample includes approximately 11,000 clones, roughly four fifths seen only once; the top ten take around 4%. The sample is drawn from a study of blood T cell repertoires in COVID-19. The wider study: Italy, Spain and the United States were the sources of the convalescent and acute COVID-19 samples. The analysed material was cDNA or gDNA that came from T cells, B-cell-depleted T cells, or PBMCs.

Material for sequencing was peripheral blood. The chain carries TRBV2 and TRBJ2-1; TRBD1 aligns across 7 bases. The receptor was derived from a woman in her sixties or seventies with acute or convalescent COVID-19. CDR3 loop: CASSDDREEQFF. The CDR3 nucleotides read TGTGCCAGCAGTGATGACAGGGAAGAGCAGTTCTTC.